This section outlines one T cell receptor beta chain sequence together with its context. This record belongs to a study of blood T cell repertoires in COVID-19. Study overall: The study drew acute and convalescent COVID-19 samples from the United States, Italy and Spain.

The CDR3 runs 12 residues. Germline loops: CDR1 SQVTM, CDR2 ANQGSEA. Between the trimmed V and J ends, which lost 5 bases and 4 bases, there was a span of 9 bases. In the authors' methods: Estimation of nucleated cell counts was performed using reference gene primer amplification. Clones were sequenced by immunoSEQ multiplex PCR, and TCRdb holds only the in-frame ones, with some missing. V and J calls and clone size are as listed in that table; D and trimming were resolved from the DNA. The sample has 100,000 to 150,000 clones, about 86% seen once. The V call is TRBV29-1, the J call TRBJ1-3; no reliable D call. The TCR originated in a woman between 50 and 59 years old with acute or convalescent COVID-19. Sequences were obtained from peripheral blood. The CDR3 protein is CSVRTGGNTIYF. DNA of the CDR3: TGCAGCGTTCGGACGGGGGGAAACACCATATATTTT. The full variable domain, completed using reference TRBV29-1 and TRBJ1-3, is SAVISQKPSRDICQRGTSLTIQCQVDSQVTMMFWYRQQPGQSLTLIATANQGSEATYESGFVIDKFPISRPNLTFSTLTVSNMSPEDSSIYLCSVRTGGNTIYFGEGSWLTVV.